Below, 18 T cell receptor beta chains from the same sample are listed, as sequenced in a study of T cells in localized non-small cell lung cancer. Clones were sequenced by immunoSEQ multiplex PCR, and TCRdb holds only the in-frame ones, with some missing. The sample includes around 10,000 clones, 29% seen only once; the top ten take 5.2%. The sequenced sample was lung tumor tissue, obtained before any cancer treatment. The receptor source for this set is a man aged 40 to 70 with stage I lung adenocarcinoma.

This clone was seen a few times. CDR3: CASSLEGGGLETQYF. The CDR3 DNA is TGTGCCAGCAGCTTAGAGGGGGGGGGACTAGAGACCCAGTACTTC. The gene calls are TRBV7-6 and TRBJ2-5; weak D call: TRBD2 (7 bases). The CDR3 is made up of 15 amino acids. The V gene's germline CDR1 is SGHVS and CDR2 FNYEAQ. V shed 1 base and J shed 4 bases, with 13 bases lying between them.

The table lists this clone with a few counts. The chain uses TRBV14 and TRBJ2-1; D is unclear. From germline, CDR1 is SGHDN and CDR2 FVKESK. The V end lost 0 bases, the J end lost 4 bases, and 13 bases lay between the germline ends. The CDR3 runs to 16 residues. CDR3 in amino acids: CASSQERHPRYNEQFF. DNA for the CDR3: TGTGCCAGCAGCCAAGAAAGGCATCCTCGGTACAATGAGCAGTTCTTC.

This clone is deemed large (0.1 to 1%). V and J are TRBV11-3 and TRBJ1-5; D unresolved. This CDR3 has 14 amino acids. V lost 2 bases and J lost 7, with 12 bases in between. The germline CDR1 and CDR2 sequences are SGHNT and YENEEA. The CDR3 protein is CASSLRGGSQPQHF. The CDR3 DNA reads TGTGCCAGCAGCTTACGAGGAGGATCGCAGCCCCAGCATTTT.

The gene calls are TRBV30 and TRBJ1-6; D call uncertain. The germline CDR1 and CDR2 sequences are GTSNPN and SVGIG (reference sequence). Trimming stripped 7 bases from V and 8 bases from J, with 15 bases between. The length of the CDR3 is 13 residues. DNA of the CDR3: TGTGCCTTGGCAAAGGAACGGGATTCACCCCTCCACTTT. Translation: CALAKERDSPLHF.

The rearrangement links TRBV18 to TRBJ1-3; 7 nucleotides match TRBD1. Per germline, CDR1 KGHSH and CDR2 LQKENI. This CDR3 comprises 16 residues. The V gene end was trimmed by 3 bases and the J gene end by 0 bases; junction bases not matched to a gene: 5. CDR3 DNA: TGTGCCAGCTCACCCGGACAGGTTCGCTCTGGAAACACCATATATTTT. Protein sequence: CASSPGQVRSGNTIYF. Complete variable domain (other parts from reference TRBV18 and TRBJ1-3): NAGVMQNPRHLVRRRGQEARLRCSPMKGHSHVYWYRQLPEEGLKFMVYLQKENIIDESGMPKERFSAEFPKEGPSILRIQQVVRGDSAAYFCASSPGQVRSGNTIYFGEGSWLTVV.

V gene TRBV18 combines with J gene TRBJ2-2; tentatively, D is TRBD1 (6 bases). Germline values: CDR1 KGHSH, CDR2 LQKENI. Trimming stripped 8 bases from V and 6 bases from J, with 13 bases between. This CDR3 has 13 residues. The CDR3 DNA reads TGTGCCAGCACCCAAACAGGGTCCGGGGAGCTGTTTTTT. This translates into CASTQTGSGELFF. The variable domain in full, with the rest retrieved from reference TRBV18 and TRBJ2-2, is NAGVMQNPRHLVRRRGQEARLRCSPMKGHSHVYWYRQLPEEGLKFMVYLQKENIIDESGMPKERFSAEFPKEGPSILRIQQVVRGDSAAYFCASTQTGSGELFFGEGSRLTVL.

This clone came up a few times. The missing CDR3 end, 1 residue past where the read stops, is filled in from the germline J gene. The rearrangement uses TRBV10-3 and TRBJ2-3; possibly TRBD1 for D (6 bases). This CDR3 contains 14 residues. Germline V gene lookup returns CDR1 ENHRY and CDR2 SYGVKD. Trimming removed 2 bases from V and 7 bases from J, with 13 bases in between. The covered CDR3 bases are TGTGCCATCAGTGAGCGGATGGGGGCTCATACGCAGTAT. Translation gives CAISERMGAHTQY. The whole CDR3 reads CAISERMGAHTQYF.

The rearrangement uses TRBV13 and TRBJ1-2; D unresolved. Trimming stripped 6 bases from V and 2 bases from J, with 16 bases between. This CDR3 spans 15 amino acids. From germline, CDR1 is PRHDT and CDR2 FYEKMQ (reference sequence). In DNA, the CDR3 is TGTGCCAGCAGTGAAGTTTTCAGGCAGAACTATGGCTACACCTTC. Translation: CASSEVFRQNYGYTF. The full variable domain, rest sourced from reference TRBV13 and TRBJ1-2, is AAGVIQSPRHLIKEKRETATLKCYPIPRHDTVYWYQQGPGQDPQFLISFYEKMQSDKGSIPDRFSAQQFSDYHSELNMSSLELGDSALYFCASSEVFRQNYGYTFGSGTRLTVV.

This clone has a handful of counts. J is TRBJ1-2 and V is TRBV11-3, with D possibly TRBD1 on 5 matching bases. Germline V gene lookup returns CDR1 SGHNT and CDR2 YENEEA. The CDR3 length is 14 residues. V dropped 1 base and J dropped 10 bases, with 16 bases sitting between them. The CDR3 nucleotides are TGTGCCAGCAGCTTAGGATCTTGGGGGAGCTACTACACCTTC. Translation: CASSLGSWGSYYTF.

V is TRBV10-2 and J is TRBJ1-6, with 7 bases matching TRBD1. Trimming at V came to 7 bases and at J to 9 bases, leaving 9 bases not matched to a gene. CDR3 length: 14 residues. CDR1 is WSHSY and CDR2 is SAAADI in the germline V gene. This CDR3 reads CASNSGQSTSPLHF. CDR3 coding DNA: TGCGCCAGCAACTCGGGACAGTCCACTTCACCCCTCCACTTT.

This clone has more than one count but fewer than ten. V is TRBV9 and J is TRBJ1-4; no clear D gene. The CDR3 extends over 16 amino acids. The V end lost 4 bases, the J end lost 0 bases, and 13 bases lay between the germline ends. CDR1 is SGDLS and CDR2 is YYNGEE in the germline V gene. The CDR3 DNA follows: TGTGCCAGCAGCCCCGGTGAGCTCGCAACTAATGAAAAACTGTTTTTT. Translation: CASSPGELATNEKLFF.

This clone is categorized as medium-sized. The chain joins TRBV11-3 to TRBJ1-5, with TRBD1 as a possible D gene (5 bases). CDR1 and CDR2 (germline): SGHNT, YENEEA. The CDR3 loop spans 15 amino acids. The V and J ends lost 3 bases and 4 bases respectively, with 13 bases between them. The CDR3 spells CASSLLSGPNQPQHF. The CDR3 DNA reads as TGTGCCAGCAGCTTGTTGTCAGGGCCTAATCAGCCCCAGCATTTT.

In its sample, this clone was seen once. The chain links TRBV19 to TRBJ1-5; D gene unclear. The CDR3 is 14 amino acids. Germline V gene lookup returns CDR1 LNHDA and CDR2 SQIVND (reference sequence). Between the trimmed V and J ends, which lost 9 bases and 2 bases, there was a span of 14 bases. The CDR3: CASKKPWGNQPQHF. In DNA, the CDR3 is TGTGCCAGCAAGAAACCTTGGGGCAATCAGCCCCAGCATTTT.

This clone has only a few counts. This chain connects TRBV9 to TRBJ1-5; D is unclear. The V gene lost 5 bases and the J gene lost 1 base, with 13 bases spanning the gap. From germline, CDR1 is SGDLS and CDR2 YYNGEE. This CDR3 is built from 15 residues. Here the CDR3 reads CASRPSMVSNQPQHF. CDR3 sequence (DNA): TGTGCCAGCAGGCCTTCGATGGTAAGCAATCAGCCCCAGCATTTT.

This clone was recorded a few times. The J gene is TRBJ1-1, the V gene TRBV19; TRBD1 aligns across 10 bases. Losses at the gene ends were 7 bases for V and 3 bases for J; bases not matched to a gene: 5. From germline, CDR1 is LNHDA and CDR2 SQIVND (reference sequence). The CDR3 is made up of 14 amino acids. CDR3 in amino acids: CASNPGQGYTEAFF. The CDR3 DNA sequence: TGTGCCAGTAACCCGGGACAGGGGTACACTGAAGCTTTCTTT.

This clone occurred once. This CDR3 reads CASSPDRGIQETQYF. The CDR3 DNA reads TGTGCCAGCTCCCCGGACAGGGGGATTCAAGAGACCCAGTACTTC. The chain carries TRBV18 and TRBJ2-5, with 10 bases lining up with TRBD1. Per germline, CDR1 KGHSH and CDR2 LQKENI. The V segment lost 6 bases and the J segment 2 bases; nucleotides outside the gene matches: 6. The CDR3 has 15 residues.

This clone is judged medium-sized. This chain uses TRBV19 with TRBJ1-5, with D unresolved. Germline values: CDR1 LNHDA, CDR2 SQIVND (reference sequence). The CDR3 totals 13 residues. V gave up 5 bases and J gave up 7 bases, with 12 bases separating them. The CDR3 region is CASSWRAQQPQHF. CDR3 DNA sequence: TGTGCCAGTAGTTGGAGGGCTCAACAGCCCCAGCATTTT.

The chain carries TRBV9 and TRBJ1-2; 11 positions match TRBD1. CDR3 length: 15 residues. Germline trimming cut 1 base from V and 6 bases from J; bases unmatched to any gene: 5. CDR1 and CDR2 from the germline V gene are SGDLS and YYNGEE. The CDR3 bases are TGTGCCAGCAGCGTATTCGGACAGGGGGCTGATGGCTACACCTTC. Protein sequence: CASSVFGQGADGYTF.